These 15 T cell receptor beta chains originate from one sample sequenced in a study of CD8 T cells in ankylosing spondylitis. From the 5' RACE reads, TCRdb called clonotypes with MiXCR, one entry per CDR3 protein. The profile shows 150,000 to 200,000 distinct CDR3 sequences, 9.5% to 13% of them singletons. The sample was blood, either unsorted or a sorted T cell fraction (not recorded which). The receptors here all came from a male donor with ankylosing spondylitis or in good health (not recorded which).

The CDR3 region is CASSERRDSHRNEQYF. The CDR3 DNA sequence: TGTGCCAGCAGTGAGAGGCGGGACAGTCATCGAAACGAGCAGTACTTC. This chain joins TRBV6-1 and TRBJ2-7; D is possibly TRBD1 (7 bases). The CDR3 is 16 residues long. The germline V gene has CDR1 MNHNS and CDR2 SASEGT. Trimming removed 3 bases at V and 5 bases at J, with 20 bases between.

This clonotype was seen repeatedly, ten times or more. The chain is built from TRBV5-1 and TRBJ1-2; 10 bases agree with TRBD1. V trimming: 4 bases; J trimming: 6 bases; junction bases outside the gene matches: 6. This CDR3 is 14 amino acids long. Germline-derived CDR1 and CDR2 are SGHRS and YFSETQ. CDR3 sequence reads: CASSAGQGSDGYTF. The DNA of the CDR3 is TGCGCCAGCAGCGCGGGACAGGGGTCTGATGGCTACACCTTC.

The gene calls are TRBV9 and TRBJ1-2, with a weak D call TRBD1 (5 bases). This CDR3 has 14 residues. Deletions cut 3 bases from V and 7 bases from J, with 16 bases between. Germline values: CDR1 SGDLS, CDR2 YYNGEE. The CDR3 DNA is TGTGCCAGCAGCGCCCCCCCCGGCGGGGGTGGCTACACCTTC. Amino acid sequence: CASSAPPGGGGYTF.

This clonotype was counted a few times. V usage is TRBV9 and J usage is TRBJ1-1, with 10 bases lining up with TRBD1. The V gene's germline CDR1 is SGDLS and CDR2 YYNGEE. V lost 4 bases to trimming and J lost 0 bases; unmatched junction nucleotides: 6. The CDR3 totals 16 residues. The CDR3 reads CASSPRQGAVNTEAFF. The CDR3 DNA sequence: TGTGCCAGCAGCCCGAGACAGGGGGCAGTGAACACTGAAGCTTTCTTT.

At least ten counts were recorded for this clonotype. V usage is TRBV12-3 or TRBV12-4 and J usage is TRBJ1-2; TRBD1 matches at 9 bases. This CDR3 is built from 17 residues. V was pared by 5 bases and J by 2 bases, with 12 bases of the junction left unmatched. DNA of the CDR3: TGTGCCAGCAGTCCAGGGTACAGGGGGCGGACGAACTATGGCTACACCTTC. It specifies CASSPGYRGRTNYGYTF.

Of note for this clonotype: This clone may be a read error of a much larger clone one base away. V gene TRBV29-1 combines with J gene TRBJ2-2, with a weak D call TRBD1 (7 bases). Germline CDR1 reads SQVTM; CDR2 reads ANQGSEA. CDR3 length: 14 amino acids. CDR3: CSVEGDRNTGGLFF. In DNA, the CDR3 is TGCAGCGTTGAGGGGGACAGAAACACCGGGGGGCTGTTTTTT.

This clonotype has at least ten counts. This CDR3 reads CASGTEETQYF. The CDR3 region has the DNA TGTGCCAGCGGGACGGAAGAGACCCAGTACTTC. The chain links TRBV4-2 to TRBJ2-5; D tentatively reads TRBD1 or TRBD2 (5 bases each). The CDR3 extends over 11 amino acids. V was trimmed by 8 bases and J by 3 bases, leaving 7 bases between them. Germline CDR1 is LGHNA and CDR2 is YNFKEQ.

This clonotype was observed a few times. V usage is TRBV29-1 and J usage is TRBJ1-1; D is possibly TRBD1 (5 bases). Germline assignment: CDR1 SQVTM and CDR2 ANQGSEA. This CDR3 contains 10 residues. Trimming cost V 7 bases and J 4 bases, with 7 bases left between them. The CDR3 here is CSGGGTEAFF. For the CDR3, the DNA is TGCAGCGGGGGGGGCACTGAAGCTTTCTTT.

This clonotype was detected many times. The chain couples TRBV28 to TRBJ1-2; no definite D call. V was clipped by 1 base and J by 8 bases, with 11 bases between them. There are 13 residues in the CDR3. The germline V gene encodes CDR1 MDHEN and CDR2 SYDVKM. CDR3 in amino acids: CASSLSTAGGYTF. CDR3 nucleotide sequence: TGTGCCAGCAGTTTATCTACTGCGGGGGGCTACACCTTC.

The genes are TRBV3-1 and TRBJ2-7; D is perhaps TRBD1 (6 bases). Trimming cost V 1 base and J 0 bases, with 10 bases left between them. Germline V gene sequence: CDR1 LGHDT, CDR2 YNNKEL (reference sequence). This CDR3 has 15 residues. The CDR3 DNA follows: TGTGCCAGCAGCCAAGGGCAGGGGAGCTCCTACGAGCAGTACTTC. Translation gives CASSQGQGSSYEQYF.

This chain uses TRBV29-1 with TRBJ2-1; 11 positions match TRBD2. The CDR3 sequence is 14 residues long. Germline V gene lookup returns CDR1 SQVTM and CDR2 ANQGSEA. V shed 7 bases, J shed 4 bases, and the junction held 6 bases outside the gene matches. CDR3 amino acids: CSGRLAGKYNEQFF. CDR3 nucleotides: TGCAGCGGGCGACTAGCGGGAAAATACAATGAGCAGTTCTTC.

This clonotype was seen ten or more times. The chain combines TRBV5-1 with TRBJ1-5, with a possible D match to TRBD1 (6 bases). The V end lost 5 bases, the J end lost 0 bases, and 12 bases lay between the germline ends. CDR1 and CDR2 (germline): SGHRS, YFSETQ. There are 15 residues in the CDR3. CDR3 coding DNA: TGCGCCAGCAGTTTACAGGGAGGTAGCAATCAGCCCCAGCATTTT. Translated: CASSLQGGSNQPQHF.

V is TRBV7-9 and J is TRBJ2-5, with 10 bases lining up with TRBD2. This CDR3 comprises 17 residues. Losses at the gene ends were 2 bases for V and 2 bases for J; bases not matched to a gene: 8. Germline V gene data show CDR1 as SEHNR and CDR2 as FQNEAQ (reference sequence). The CDR3 spells CASSLSPPSGGQETQYF. Written as DNA, the CDR3 is TGTGCCAGCAGCTTAAGCCCCCCTAGCGGGGGACAAGAGACCCAGTACTTC.

About this clonotype itself: The junction does not match germline at one end; this may be a read error. The chain is built from TRBV27 and TRBJ2-6; tentatively, D is TRBD1 (5 bases). Germline V gene lookup returns CDR1 MNHEY and CDR2 SMNVEV (reference sequence). The CDR3 spans 18 residues. Here the CDR3 reads CASSLRAGLGVGADVLTF. In DNA, the CDR3 is TGTGCCAGCAGTTTACGGGCAGGGCTAGGGGTTGGGGCCGACGTCCTGACTTTC.

The chain joins TRBV5-1 to TRBJ2-1; TRBD2 aligns across 7 bases. The CDR3 is 15 amino acids. Trimming at V came to 0 bases and at J to 5 bases, leaving 5 bases not matched to a gene. Germline loops: CDR1 SGHRS, CDR2 YFSETQ. For the CDR3, the DNA is TGCGCCAGCAGCTTGGGTAGCGGGCCCAACAATGAGCAGTTCTTC. This gives the protein CASSLGSGPNNEQFF.